A selection of T cell receptor beta chains follows, all from one sample in a study of cytomegalovirus exposure and HLA in healthy donors. TCRdb's copy holds only in-frame clones and misses some; the assay was immunoSEQ multiplex PCR. The sample comprises 95,000 to 150,000 clones, 80% to 90% of which are singletons, and about 1.1% rests with the top ten. The specimen sequenced was PBMCs. The source of these receptors is a woman aged 25 to 39 in good health and CMV-seronegative. Both conserved end residues are part of each CDR3. D genes are given only for firm matches. Where a row states a size, it is once, few, many or the class of an expanded clone; other rows omit it.

.	TRBV5-1	.	TRBJ2-3	TGCGCCAGCAGCTTGGCCGGCGGCCCGGTGCCAGATACGCAGTATTTT	CASSLAGGPVPDTQYF
once	TRBV6-1	.	TRBJ2-2	TGTGCCAGCAGTGAAGTAGGGGACACCGGGGAGCTGTTTTTT	CASSEVGDTGELFF
once	TRBV7-2	TRBD1	TRBJ1-1	TGTGCCAGCAGCGTAGGGGGGACAGGGAAATCTCTGGCTTTCTTT	CASSVGGTGKSLAFF
.	TRBV9	.	TRBJ1-1	TGTGCCAGCAGCGAAACAACAGGTTCCATGAACACTGAAGCTTTCTTT	CASSETTGSMNTEAFF
.	TRBV5-1	TRBD1	TRBJ1-1	TGCGCCAGCAGCCTATCCTCAGGGGGGACTGAAGCTTTCTTT	CASSLSSGGTEAFF
.	TRBV6-1	TRBD1	TRBJ1-5	TGTGCCAGCAGTGAAGAGGCAGGGGGGAGTCAGCCCCAGCATTTT	CASSEEAGGSQPQHF
.	TRBV6-5	TRBD1	TRBJ1-5	TGTGCCAGCAGGACAGGACAGGGGGATCAGCCCCAGCATTTT	CASRTGQGDQPQHF
.	TRBV6-5	TRBD2	TRBJ2-5	TGTGCCAGCAGTTTTTCGGGACTAGCGGGAAAAGAGACCCAGTACTTC	CASSFSGLAGKETQYF
.	TRBV27	.	TRBJ2-3	TGTGCCAGCAGTTTTGTACAGGGTTTCACAGATACGCAGTATTTT	CASSFVQGFTDTQYF
.	TRBV29-1	.	TRBJ2-5	TGCAGCCACGGCAGAGGAACTCAAGAGACCCAGTACTTC	CSHGRGTQETQYF
once	TRBV4-1	.	TRBJ1-1	TGCGCCAGCAGCCAAGGCGGTTGGACTGAAGCTTTCTTT	CASSQGGWTEAFF
few	TRBV5-5	.	TRBJ1-2	TGTGCCAGCAGCTCCGATGCGGGGCCATCTGAATATGGCTACACCTTC	CASSSDAGPSEYGYTF
.	TRBV5-1	.	TRBJ1-3	TGCGCCAGCAGCCTGGACAGCTCTGGAAACACCATATATTTT	CASSLDSSGNTIYF
.	TRBV6-5	.	TRBJ1-2	TGTGCCAGCAGAATCGACAGAAACTATGGCTACACCTTC	CASRIDRNYGYTF
.	TRBV15	.	TRBJ2-1	TGTGCCACCAGCAGAGAGATGAGCTCCTACAATGAGCAGTTCTTC	CATSREMSSYNEQFF
.	TRBV5-4	.	TRBJ2-5	TGTGCCAGCAGCCAATTGAAGGGGGAACCCCCACAAGAGACCCAGTACTTC	CASSQLKGEPPQETQYF
.	TRBV9	TRBD1	TRBJ1-2	TGTGCCAGCAGCAACCCACAGGGGAGCTACACCTTC	CASSNPQGSYTF
.	TRBV6-1	TRBD1	TRBJ1-4	TGTGCCAGCAGTGATAAGACAGGGGGTTTTGAAAAACTGTTTTTT	CASSDKTGGFEKLFF
.	TRBV5-4	TRBD1	TRBJ2-1	TGTGCCAGCAGCCCACCGGCGACAGGGGGTCGGATAGAGCAGTTCTTC	CASSPPATGGRIEQFF
.	TRBV5-6	.	TRBJ2-1	TGTGCCAGCAGCTTGGCCGGGAGTCCTAACAATGAGCAGTTCTTC	CASSLAGSPNNEQFF
.	TRBV5-4	TRBD1	TRBJ1-6	TGTGCCAGCACTCTGGGAGGACAGGGGAATTCACCCCTCCACTTT	CASTLGGQGNSPLHF
.	TRBV6-1	TRBD1	TRBJ1-2	TGTGCCAGCAGTGAAGTGGGACAGGGGCTTAACTATGGCTACACCTTC	CASSEVGQGLNYGYTF
.	TRBV5-6	TRBD2	TRBJ2-7	TGTGCCAGCAGCCATGGGACTAGCGGAGGGAGAGGGGAGCAGTACTTC	CASSHGTSGGRGEQYF
.	TRBV18	.	TRBJ2-5	TGTGCCAGCTCACAGCAACCCCTCGGGGAGACCCAGTACTTC	CASSQQPLGETQYF